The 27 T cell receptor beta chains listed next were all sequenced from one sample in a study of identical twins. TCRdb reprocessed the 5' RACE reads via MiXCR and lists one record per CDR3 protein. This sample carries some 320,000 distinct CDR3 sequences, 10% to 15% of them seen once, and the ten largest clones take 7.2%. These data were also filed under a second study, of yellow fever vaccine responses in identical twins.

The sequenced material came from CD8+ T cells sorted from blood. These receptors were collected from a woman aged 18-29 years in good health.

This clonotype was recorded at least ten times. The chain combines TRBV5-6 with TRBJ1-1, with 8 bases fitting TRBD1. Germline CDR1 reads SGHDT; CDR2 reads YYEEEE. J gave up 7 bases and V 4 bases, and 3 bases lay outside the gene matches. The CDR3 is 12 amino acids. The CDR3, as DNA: TGTGCCAGCAGCCCCGGACAGGGTGAAGCTTTCTTT. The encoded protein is CASSPGQGEAFF.

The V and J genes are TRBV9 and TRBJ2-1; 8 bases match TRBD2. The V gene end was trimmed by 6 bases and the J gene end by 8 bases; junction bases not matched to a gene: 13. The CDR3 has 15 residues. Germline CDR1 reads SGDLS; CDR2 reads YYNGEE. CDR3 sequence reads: CASKKSGRAVDEQFF. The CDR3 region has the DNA TGTGCCAGCAAAAAATCCGGGAGGGCCGTCGATGAGCAGTTCTTC. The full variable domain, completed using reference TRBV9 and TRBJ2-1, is DSGVTQTPKHLITATGQRVTLRCSPRSGDLSVYWYQQSLDQGLQFLIQYYNGEERAKGNILERFSAQQFPDLHSELNLSSLELGDSALYFCASKKSGRAVDEQFFGPGTRLTVL.

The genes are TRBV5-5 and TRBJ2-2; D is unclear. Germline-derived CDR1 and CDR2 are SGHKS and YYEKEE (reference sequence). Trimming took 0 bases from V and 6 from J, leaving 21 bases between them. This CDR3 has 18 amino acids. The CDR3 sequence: CASSLGLEAGPGPGELFF. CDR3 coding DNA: TGTGCCAGCAGCTTGGGTCTGGAAGCCGGCCCCGGCCCCGGGGAGCTGTTTTTT. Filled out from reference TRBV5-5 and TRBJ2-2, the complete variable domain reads DAGVTQSPTHLIKTRGQQVTLRCSPISGHKSVSWYQQVLGQGPQFIFQYYEKEERGRGNFPDRFSARQFPNYSSELNVNALLLGDSALYLCASSLGLEAGPGPGELFFGEGSRLTVL.

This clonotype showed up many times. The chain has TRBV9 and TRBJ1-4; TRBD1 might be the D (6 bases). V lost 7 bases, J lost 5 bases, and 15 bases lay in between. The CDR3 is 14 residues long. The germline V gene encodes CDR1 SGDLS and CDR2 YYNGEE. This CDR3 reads CASAQTGQNEKLFF. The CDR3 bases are TGTGCCAGCGCTCAGACAGGCCAAAATGAAAAACTGTTTTTT.

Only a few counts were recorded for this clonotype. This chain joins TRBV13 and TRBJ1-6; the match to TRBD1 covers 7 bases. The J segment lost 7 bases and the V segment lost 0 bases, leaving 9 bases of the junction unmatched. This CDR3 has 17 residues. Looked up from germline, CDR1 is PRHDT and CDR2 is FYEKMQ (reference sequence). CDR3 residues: CASSLGRGPGINSPLHF. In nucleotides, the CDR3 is TGTGCCAGCAGCTTAGGGAGGGGGCCAGGTATCAATTCACCCCTCCACTTT.

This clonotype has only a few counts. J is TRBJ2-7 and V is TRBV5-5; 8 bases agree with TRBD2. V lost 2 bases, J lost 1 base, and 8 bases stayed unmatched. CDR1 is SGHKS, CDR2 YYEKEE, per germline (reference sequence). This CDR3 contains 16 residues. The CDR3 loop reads CASSLEAGLGSYEQYF. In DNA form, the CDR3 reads TGTGCCAGCAGCTTAGAGGCGGGACTAGGTTCCTACGAGCAGTACTTC. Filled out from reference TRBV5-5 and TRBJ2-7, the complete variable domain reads DAGVTQSPTHLIKTRGQQVTLRCSPISGHKSVSWYQQVLGQGPQFIFQYYEKEERGRGNFPDRFSARQFPNYSSELNVNALLLGDSALYLCASSLEAGLGSYEQYFGPGTRLTVT.

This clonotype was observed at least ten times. The CDR3 reads CASSPGRVTEAFF. Here the CDR3 DNA reads TGTGCCAGCAGTCCCGGGCGGGTCACTGAAGCTTTCTTT. The V and J genes are TRBV27 and TRBJ1-1, with D uncertain. The CDR3 consists of 13 residues. CDR1 is MNHEY and CDR2 is SMNVEV in the germline V gene (reference sequence). V was cut by 5 bases and J by 4 bases, with 11 bases left in between.

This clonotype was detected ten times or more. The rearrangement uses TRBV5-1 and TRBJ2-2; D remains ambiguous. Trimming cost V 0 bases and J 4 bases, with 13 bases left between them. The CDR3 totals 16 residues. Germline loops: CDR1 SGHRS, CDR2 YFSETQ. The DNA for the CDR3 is TGCGCCAGCAGCTTGGAGTTGGCAGGTCCCACCGGGGAGCTGTTTTTT. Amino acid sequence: CASSLELAGPTGELFF.

The DNA of the CDR3 is TGTGCCAGCAGTTTTAGGGGATTGGAACCATTTACCGGGGAGCTGTTTTTT. Its translation: CASSFRGLEPFTGELFF. The V call is TRBV12-3 or TRBV12-4, the J call TRBJ2-2, with D possibly matching TRBD1 (5 bases). The CDR3 has 17 amino acids. V was cut by 3 bases and J by 5 bases, with 19 bases left in between.

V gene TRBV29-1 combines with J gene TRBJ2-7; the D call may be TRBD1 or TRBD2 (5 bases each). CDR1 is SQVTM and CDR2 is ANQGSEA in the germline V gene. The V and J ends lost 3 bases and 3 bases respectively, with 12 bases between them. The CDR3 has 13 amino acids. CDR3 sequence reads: CSVEGVFHYEQYF. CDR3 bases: TGCAGCGTTGAGGGGGTATTTCACTACGAGCAGTACTTC.

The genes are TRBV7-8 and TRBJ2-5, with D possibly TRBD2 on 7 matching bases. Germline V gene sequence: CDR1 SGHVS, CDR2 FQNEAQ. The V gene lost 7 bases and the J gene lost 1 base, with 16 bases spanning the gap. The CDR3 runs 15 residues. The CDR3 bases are TGTGCCAGCACCTCGGGGAGGGGGGTCCAAGAGACCCAGTACTTC. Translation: CASTSGRGVQETQYF.

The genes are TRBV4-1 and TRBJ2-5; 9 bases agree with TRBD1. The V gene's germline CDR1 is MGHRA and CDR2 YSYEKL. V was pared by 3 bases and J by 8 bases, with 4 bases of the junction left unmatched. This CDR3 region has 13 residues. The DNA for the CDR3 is TGCGCCAGCAGCCAGGGACAGGGTGGCACCCAGTACTTC. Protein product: CASSQGQGGTQYF.

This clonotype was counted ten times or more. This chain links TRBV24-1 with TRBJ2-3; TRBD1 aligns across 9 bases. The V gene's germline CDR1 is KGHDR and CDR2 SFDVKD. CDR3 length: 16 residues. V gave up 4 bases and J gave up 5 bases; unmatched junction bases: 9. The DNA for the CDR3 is TGTGCCACCAGTGACCAGGGACAGGGCGAGAGAGATACGCAGTATTTT. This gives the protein CATSDQGQGERDTQYF.

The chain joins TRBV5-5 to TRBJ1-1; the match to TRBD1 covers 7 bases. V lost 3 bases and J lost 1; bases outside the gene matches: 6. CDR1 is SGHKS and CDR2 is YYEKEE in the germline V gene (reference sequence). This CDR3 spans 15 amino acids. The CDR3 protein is CASSSGTAWNTEAFF. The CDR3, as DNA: TGTGCCAGCAGCTCGGGGACAGCCTGGAACACTGAAGCTTTCTTT.

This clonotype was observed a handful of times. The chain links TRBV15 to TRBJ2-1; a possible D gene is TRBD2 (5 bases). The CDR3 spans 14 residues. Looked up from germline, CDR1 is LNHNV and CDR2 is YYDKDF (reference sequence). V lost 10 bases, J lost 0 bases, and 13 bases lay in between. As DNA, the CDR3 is TGTGCCATCTCTAGGACTGGCTCCTACAATGAGCAGTTCTTC. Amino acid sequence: CAISRTGSYNEQFF.

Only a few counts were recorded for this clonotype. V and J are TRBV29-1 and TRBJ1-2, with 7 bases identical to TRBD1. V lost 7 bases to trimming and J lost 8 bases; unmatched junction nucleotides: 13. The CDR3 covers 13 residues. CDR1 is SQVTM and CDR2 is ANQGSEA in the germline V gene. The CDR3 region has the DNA TGCAGCGACGGTCCTGGGGACAGTAGGGGCTACACCTTC. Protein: CSDGPGDSRGYTF.

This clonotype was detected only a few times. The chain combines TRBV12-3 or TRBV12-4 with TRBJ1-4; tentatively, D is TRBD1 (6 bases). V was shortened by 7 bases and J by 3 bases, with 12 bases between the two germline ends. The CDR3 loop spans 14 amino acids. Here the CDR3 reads CASKPRGSNEKLFF. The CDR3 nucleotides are TGTGCCAGCAAGCCTAGGGGGTCTAATGAAAAACTGTTTTTT.

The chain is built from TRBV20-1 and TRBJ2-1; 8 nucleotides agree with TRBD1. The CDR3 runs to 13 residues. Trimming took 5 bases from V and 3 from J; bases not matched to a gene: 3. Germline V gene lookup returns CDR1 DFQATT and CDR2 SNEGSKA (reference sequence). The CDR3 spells CSAGQGYYNEQFF. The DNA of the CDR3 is TGCAGTGCTGGACAGGGTTACTACAATGAGCAGTTCTTC.

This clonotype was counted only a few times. In DNA form, the CDR3 reads TGCGCCAGCAGCGCGGAGTGGACAGGCTACACCGGGGAGCTGTTTTTT. Translation gives CASSAEWTGYTGELFF. J is TRBJ2-2 and V is TRBV5-1; 7 bases are a match to TRBD1. Per the germline V gene, CDR1 is SGHRS and CDR2 is YFSETQ. With 4 bases clipped from V and 3 bases from J, the junction kept 9 bases outside the gene matches. This CDR3 contains 16 residues.

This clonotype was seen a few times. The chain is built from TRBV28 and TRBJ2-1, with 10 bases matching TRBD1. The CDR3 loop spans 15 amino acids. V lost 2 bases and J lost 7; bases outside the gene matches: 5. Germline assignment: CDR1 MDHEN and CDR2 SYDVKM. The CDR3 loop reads CASSLTGTGDNEQFF. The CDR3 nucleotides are TGTGCCAGCAGTTTAACAGGGACAGGGGATAATGAGCAGTTCTTC.

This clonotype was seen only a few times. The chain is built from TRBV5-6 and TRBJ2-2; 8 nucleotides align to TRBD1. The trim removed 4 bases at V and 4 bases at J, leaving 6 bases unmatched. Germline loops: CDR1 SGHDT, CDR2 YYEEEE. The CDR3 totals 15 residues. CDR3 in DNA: TGTGCCAGCAGCCTGCTACAGGGGGGCACCGGGGAGCTGTTTTTT. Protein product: CASSLLQGGTGELFF.

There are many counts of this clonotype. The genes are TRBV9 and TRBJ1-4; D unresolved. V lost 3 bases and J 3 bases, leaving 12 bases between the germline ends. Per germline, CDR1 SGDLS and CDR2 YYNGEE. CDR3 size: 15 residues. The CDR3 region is CASSGREGPNEKLFF. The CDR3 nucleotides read TGTGCCAGCAGCGGCCGGGAGGGTCCTAATGAAAAACTGTTTTTT.

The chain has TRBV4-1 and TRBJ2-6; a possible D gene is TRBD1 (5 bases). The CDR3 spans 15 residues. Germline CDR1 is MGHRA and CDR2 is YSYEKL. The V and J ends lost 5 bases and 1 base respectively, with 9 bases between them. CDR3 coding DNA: TGCGCCAGCAGCTGGGCAGGGTCTGGGGCCAACGTCCTGACTTTC. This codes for CASSWAGSGANVLTF.

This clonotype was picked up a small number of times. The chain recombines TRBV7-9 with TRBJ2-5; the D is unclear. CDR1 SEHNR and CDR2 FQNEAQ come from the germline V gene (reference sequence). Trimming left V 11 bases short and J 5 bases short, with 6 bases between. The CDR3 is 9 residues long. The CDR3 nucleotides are TGTGCCTTCGGGGAGACCCAGTACTTC. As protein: CAFGETQYF.

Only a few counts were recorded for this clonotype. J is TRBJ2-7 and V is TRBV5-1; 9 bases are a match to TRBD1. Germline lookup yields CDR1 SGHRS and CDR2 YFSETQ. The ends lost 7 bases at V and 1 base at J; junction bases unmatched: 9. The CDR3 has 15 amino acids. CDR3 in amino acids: CASRRGDRASYEQYF. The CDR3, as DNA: TGCGCCAGCCGACGCGGGGACAGGGCGTCCTACGAGCAGTACTTC.

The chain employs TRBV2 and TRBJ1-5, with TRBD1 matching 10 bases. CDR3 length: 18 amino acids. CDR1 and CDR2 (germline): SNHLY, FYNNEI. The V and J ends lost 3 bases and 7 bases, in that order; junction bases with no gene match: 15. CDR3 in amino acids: CASSDSGGWTGGGQPQHF. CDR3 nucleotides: TGTGCCAGCAGTGATAGCGGTGGGTGGACAGGGGGTGGCCAGCCCCAGCATTTT.

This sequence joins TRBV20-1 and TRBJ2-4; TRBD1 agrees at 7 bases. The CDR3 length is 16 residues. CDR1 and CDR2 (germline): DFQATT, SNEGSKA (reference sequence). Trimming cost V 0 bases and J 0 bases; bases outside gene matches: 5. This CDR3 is CSAREGQILAKNIQYF. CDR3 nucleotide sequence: TGCAGTGCTAGAGAGGGACAGATCCTAGCCAAAAACATTCAGTACTTC.